This TCR beta chain was retrieved from a study of CD4 and CD8 cells across lung adenocarcinoma regions. The germline V and J ends were trimmed by 3 bases and 11 bases, with 14 bases remaining between them. The CDR3 consists of 13 residues. The patients had localized lung adenocarcinoma, a non-small cell subtype. This clonotype showed up just a few times. TCRdb processed the PCR reads anew with MiXCR; each CDR3 protein has one entry. The table includes fewer than 20,000 distinct CDR3 sequences, around 50% detected once. The sequence was collected from a female donor with lung adenocarcinoma. The CD4 and CD8 labels of this study may be unreliable. Sequencing was carried out using CD8+ T cells from the center of a lung tumor. V is TRBV12-3 or TRBV12-4 and J is TRBJ2-1; possibly TRBD2 for D (6 bases). CDR3 sequence reads: CASSFVIGGQQFF. For the CDR3, the DNA is TGTGCCAGCAGTTTTGTGATCGGGGGACAGCAGTTCTTC.